This entry features one T cell receptor (beta chain) sequence. This CDR3 comprises 15 residues. Germline V gene data show CDR1 as SEHNR and CDR2 as FQNEAQ (reference sequence). Trimming stripped 5 bases from V and 1 base from J, with 14 bases between. Repertoires were generated with immunoSEQ multiplex PCR, while TCRdb's copy carries only in-frame clones and drops some. The profile shows roughly 300,000 clones, around 87% of them singletons. This sample was taken from a study of blood T cell repertoires in COVID-19. Study summary: The United States, Italy and Spain were the sources of the acute and convalescent COVID-19 samples.

This rearrangement joins TRBV7-9 to TRBJ2-5; D is perhaps TRBD2 (5 bases). Sequencing was performed on peripheral blood. The receptor comes from a woman aged 45-65 years who had recovered from COVID-19. As DNA, the CDR3 is TGTGCCAGCAGCCCCCCGGGGTGGACCCAAGAGACCCAGTACTTC. It codes for CASSPPGWTQETQYF.